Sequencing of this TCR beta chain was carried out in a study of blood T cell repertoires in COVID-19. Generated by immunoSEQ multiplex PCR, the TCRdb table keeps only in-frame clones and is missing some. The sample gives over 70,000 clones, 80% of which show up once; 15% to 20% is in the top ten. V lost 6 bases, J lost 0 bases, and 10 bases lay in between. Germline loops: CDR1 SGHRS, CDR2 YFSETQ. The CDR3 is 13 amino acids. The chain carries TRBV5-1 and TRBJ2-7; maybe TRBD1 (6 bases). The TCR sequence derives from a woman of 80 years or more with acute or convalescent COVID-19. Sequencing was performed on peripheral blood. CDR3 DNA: TGCGCCAGCACGGGACAAGTCTCCTACGAGCAGTACTTC. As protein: CASTGQVSYEQYF.